These T cell receptor beta chains were read from a single sample in a study of cytomegalovirus exposure and HLA in healthy donors. Profiled with immunoSEQ multiplex PCR; TCRdb holds only in-frame clones, not every one. The sample has 55,000 to 70,000 clones, 85% to 95% seen once. Sequencing used PBMCs. All receptors derive from a man aged 18 to 30 in good health and CMV-seronegative. Both conserved end residues are part of each CDR3. The D gene is left open where the match is weak. Clone sizes are given selectively: once, few, many, or a class where the clone is expanded.

cdr3_nt: TGTGCCAGCAGCTTAAGACGCGGCGGGAGGGGCGACACCGGGGAGCTGTTTTTT
cdr3_aa: CASSLRRGGRGDTGELFF
d_call: TRBD2
j_call: TRBJ2-2
v_call: TRBV11-2
clone_size: once

cdr3_nt: TGTGCCAGCAGTGCCACAGGGCCTGGATACAATGAGCAGTTCTTC
cdr3_aa: CASSATGPGYNEQFF
d_call: -
j_call: TRBJ2-1
v_call: TRBV27
clone_size: -

cdr3_nt: TGTGCCAGCAATCAAATAGCGGGAGCCACCTACGAGCAGTACTTC
cdr3_aa: CASNQIAGATYEQYF
d_call: TRBD2
j_call: TRBJ2-7
v_call: TRBV28
clone_size: once

cdr3_nt: TGTGCCAGCAGCCATCCCGGGATTTCGGGTAATGAGCAGTTCTTC
cdr3_aa: CASSHPGISGNEQFF
d_call: -
j_call: TRBJ2-1
v_call: TRBV16
clone_size: -

cdr3_nt: TGTGCCAGCAGTGCGTCGGCAGGACTCAATCAGCCCCAGCATTTT
cdr3_aa: CASSASAGLNQPQHF
d_call: -
j_call: TRBJ1-5
v_call: TRBV2
clone_size: -

cdr3_nt: TGTGCCAGCAAGGGACTACCCAACACCGGGGAGCTGTTTTTT
cdr3_aa: CASKGLPNTGELFF
d_call: TRBD2
j_call: TRBJ2-2
v_call: TRBV6-5
clone_size: -

cdr3_nt: TGTGCCAGCAGCTCCGGGCAAGGACAGACCTACGAGCAGTACTTC
cdr3_aa: CASSSGQGQTYEQYF
d_call: -
j_call: TRBJ2-7
v_call: TRBV9
clone_size: -

cdr3_nt: TGTGCCAGCAGTTTAACCCTGGGACTAGCGGTAGAGTACGAGCAGTACTTC
cdr3_aa: CASSLTLGLAVEYEQYF
d_call: TRBD2
j_call: TRBJ2-7
v_call: TRBV28
clone_size: -

cdr3_nt: TGTGCCACCCAGACAGGGGTCAAGGGGAGCCTAGCCAAAAACATTCAGTACTTC
cdr3_aa: CATQTGVKGSLAKNIQYF
d_call: TRBD1
j_call: TRBJ2-4
v_call: TRBV27
clone_size: -

cdr3_nt: TGTGCCAGCAGTTACAGGGGAAATCCCCGTGGCACCATATATTTT
cdr3_aa: CASSYRGNPRGTIYF
d_call: -
j_call: TRBJ1-3
v_call: TRBV6-6
clone_size: once

cdr3_nt: TGCGCCAGCAGCTTGGCGTCGGGAGTGTCGGCACCTGCAGATACGCAGTATTTT
cdr3_aa: CASSLASGVSAPADTQYF
d_call: -
j_call: TRBJ2-3
v_call: TRBV5-1
clone_size: -

cdr3_nt: TGTGCCAGCAGTTTATACAGGGGGATCAATCAGCCCCAGCATTTT
cdr3_aa: CASSLYRGINQPQHF
d_call: TRBD1
j_call: TRBJ1-5
v_call: TRBV28
clone_size: -

cdr3_nt: TGTGCCAGCAGTTTAGGGGGCTTCCAGGACAGCTCCTACAATGAGCAGTTCTTC
cdr3_aa: CASSLGGFQDSSYNEQFF
d_call: -
j_call: TRBJ2-1
v_call: TRBV28
clone_size: medium-sized

cdr3_nt: TGTGCCAGCAGTTTATCCGTTAATCGGCTAGCGGGAAGAGATACGCAGTATTTT
cdr3_aa: CASSLSVNRLAGRDTQYF
d_call: TRBD2
j_call: TRBJ2-3
v_call: TRBV27
clone_size: -

cdr3_nt: TGTGCCAGCAACGGACAGCCAAGTACTGAAGCTTTCTTT
cdr3_aa: CASNGQPSTEAFF
d_call: -
j_call: TRBJ1-1
v_call: TRBV2
clone_size: -

cdr3_nt: TGTGCCAGCAGCTCCCTAGCGGATAGCACAGATACGCAGTATTTT
cdr3_aa: CASSSLADSTDTQYF
d_call: TRBD2
j_call: TRBJ2-3
v_call: TRBV13
clone_size: -

cdr3_nt: TGTGCCAGCAGTCAATTACGGGACAGTGAAAAACTGTTTTTT
cdr3_aa: CASSQLRDSEKLFF
d_call: TRBD1
j_call: TRBJ1-4
v_call: TRBV28
clone_size: -

cdr3_nt: TGTGCCAGCAGTTTCGGTTTCACCTACAATGAGCAGTTCTTC
cdr3_aa: CASSFGFTYNEQFF
d_call: -
j_call: TRBJ2-1
v_call: TRBV28
clone_size: -

cdr3_nt: TGTGCCAGCAGCTATGACTGGAGCTCTGGAAACACCATATATTTT
cdr3_aa: CASSYDWSSGNTIYF
d_call: -
j_call: TRBJ1-3
v_call: TRBV6-5
clone_size: -

cdr3_nt: TGCGCCAGCAGCCAAGAAGGGACTAGCATCTACAATGAGCAGTTCTTC
cdr3_aa: CASSQEGTSIYNEQFF
d_call: TRBD2
j_call: TRBJ2-1
v_call: TRBV4-1
clone_size: -

cdr3_nt: TGTGCCAGCAAAGGGGGGGCAACTAATGAAAAACTGTTTTTT
cdr3_aa: CASKGGATNEKLFF
d_call: -
j_call: TRBJ1-4
v_call: TRBV9
clone_size: -

cdr3_nt: TGTGCCAGCAGCCCCCACTCCGGGTCGAACACCGGGGAGCTGTTTTTT
cdr3_aa: CASSPHSGSNTGELFF
d_call: -
j_call: TRBJ2-2
v_call: TRBV7-3
clone_size: -

cdr3_nt: TGTGCCAGCAGCCGACCCCGGGGGGCGACTAATGAAAAACTGTTTTTT
cdr3_aa: CASSRPRGATNEKLFF
d_call: -
j_call: TRBJ1-4
v_call: TRBV7-9
clone_size: -

cdr3_nt: TGTGCCAGCAGCAAATCCGGGACATCGAACACTGAAGCTTTCTTT
cdr3_aa: CASSKSGTSNTEAFF
d_call: -
j_call: TRBJ1-1
v_call: TRBV11-3
clone_size: -

cdr3_nt: TGTGCCAGCAGCGCGGACAGGTCTCATGGTGAGCAGTTCTTC
cdr3_aa: CASSADRSHGEQFF
d_call: TRBD1
j_call: TRBJ2-1
v_call: TRBV7-8
clone_size: -

cdr3_nt: TGTGCCAGCTCACCAACAGGGTTAAGCTCTGGAAACACCATATATTTT
cdr3_aa: CASSPTGLSSGNTIYF
d_call: -
j_call: TRBJ1-3
v_call: TRBV18
clone_size: -

cdr3_nt: TGCAGCGTTTCCCCCCGACTAGTCCGCAATGAGCAGTTCTTC
cdr3_aa: CSVSPRLVRNEQFF
d_call: -
j_call: TRBJ2-1
v_call: TRBV29-1
clone_size: -

cdr3_nt: TGTGCCAGCAGCTTGGAGGGCAGGGCGGATGATGGCTACACCTTC
cdr3_aa: CASSLEGRADDGYTF
d_call: -
j_call: TRBJ1-2
v_call: TRBV5-4
clone_size: -

cdr3_nt: TGTGCCATCGCTTGGGACTCAAACACTGAAGCTTTCTTT
cdr3_aa: CAIAWDSNTEAFF
d_call: -
j_call: TRBJ1-1
v_call: TRBV10-3
clone_size: -

cdr3_nt: TGTGCCAGCAGGGGCTCAGGAAACACCATATATTTT
cdr3_aa: CASRGSGNTIYF
d_call: -
j_call: TRBJ1-3
v_call: TRBV11-2
clone_size: -

cdr3_nt: TGTGCCAGTCAAACCTACGAGCAGTACTTC
cdr3_aa: CASQTYEQYF
d_call: -
j_call: TRBJ2-7
v_call: TRBV19
clone_size: -

cdr3_nt: TGTGCCAGCAGTGAAAGCAGGGAAGGCTCCTACAATGAGCAGTTCTTC
cdr3_aa: CASSESREGSYNEQFF
d_call: -
j_call: TRBJ2-1
v_call: TRBV6-4
clone_size: -

cdr3_nt: TGTGCCAGCAGTCGGGGGGCTGAAGCTTTCTTT
cdr3_aa: CASSRGAEAFF
d_call: -
j_call: TRBJ1-1
v_call: TRBV6-5
clone_size: once

cdr3_nt: TGTGCCAGCAGTCCCGACGGGACAGGGATGACCTACGAGCAGTACTTC
cdr3_aa: CASSPDGTGMTYEQYF
d_call: TRBD1
j_call: TRBJ2-7
v_call: TRBV6-4
clone_size: -

cdr3_nt: TGCGCCAGCAGCCCCTCCGGGACTATTTACAATGAGCAGTTCTTC
cdr3_aa: CASSPSGTIYNEQFF
d_call: TRBD2
j_call: TRBJ2-1
v_call: TRBV5-1
clone_size: -

cdr3_nt: TGTGCCAGCACCCCAGGGCAGGGTTCTACCTATGGCTACACCTTC
cdr3_aa: CASTPGQGSTYGYTF
d_call: -
j_call: TRBJ1-2
v_call: TRBV28
clone_size: -

cdr3_nt: TGTGCCAGCAGCCAAACAGGTCCCGCAGATACGCAGTATTTT
cdr3_aa: CASSQTGPADTQYF
d_call: -
j_call: TRBJ2-3
v_call: TRBV11-2
clone_size: once

cdr3_nt: TGTGCCAGCAGCGGCCTGGGCCAAGCGGGGGAGACCCAGTACTTC
cdr3_aa: CASSGLGQAGETQYF
d_call: TRBD2
j_call: TRBJ2-5
v_call: TRBV7-8
clone_size: -

cdr3_nt: TGTGCCAGTTTACCGGGACTCTTCACGGGGGAGCTGTTTTTT
cdr3_aa: CASLPGLFTGELFF
d_call: -
j_call: TRBJ2-2
v_call: TRBV19
clone_size: -

cdr3_nt: TGTGCCAGCAGCTTTAGCGGGAGCTCCTACAATGAGCAGTTCTTC
cdr3_aa: CASSFSGSSYNEQFF
d_call: TRBD2
j_call: TRBJ2-1
v_call: TRBV5-4
clone_size: -

cdr3_nt: TGCGCCAGCAGCTTGCCCCCCTTGCTAGCGGGTCTCTCCTACAATGAGCAGTTCTTC
cdr3_aa: CASSLPPLLAGLSYNEQFF
d_call: TRBD2
j_call: TRBJ2-1
v_call: TRBV5-1
clone_size: -

cdr3_nt: TGTGCCAGCAGCTTGGCACAGGGGCTGGCCTACGAGCAGTACTTC
cdr3_aa: CASSLAQGLAYEQYF
d_call: TRBD1
j_call: TRBJ2-7
v_call: TRBV5-5
clone_size: -

cdr3_nt: TGTGCCAGCAGCTTTCTAACCAGGGGTGTTACGACCGGGGAGCTGTTTTTT
cdr3_aa: CASSFLTRGVTTGELFF
d_call: -
j_call: TRBJ2-2
v_call: TRBV5-8
clone_size: -

cdr3_nt: TGTGCCACCAGCTTAAGCGTGGGGTTCCGGGACAGTTTCTATGGCTACACCTTC
cdr3_aa: CATSLSVGFRDSFYGYTF
d_call: TRBD1
j_call: TRBJ1-2
v_call: TRBV15
clone_size: -

cdr3_nt: TGTGCCATCAGTAGGGGGGGAAGCTCCTACAATGAGCAGTTCTTC
cdr3_aa: CAISRGGSSYNEQFF
d_call: -
j_call: TRBJ2-1
v_call: TRBV10-3
clone_size: -

cdr3_nt: TGTGCCAGCAGCTTGTACAGGGACGAGCAGTACTTC
cdr3_aa: CASSLYRDEQYF
d_call: -
j_call: TRBJ2-7
v_call: TRBV5-6
clone_size: -

cdr3_nt: TGCGCCAGCAGCTTGGAGCTAGCGGGAGGGCCAATAGGTAATGAGCAGTTCTTC
cdr3_aa: CASSLELAGGPIGNEQFF
d_call: TRBD2
j_call: TRBJ2-1
v_call: TRBV5-1
clone_size: once

cdr3_nt: TGTGCCAGCAGCGCCCTAGCGGGAGGCGCCGGGGAGCTGTTTTTT
cdr3_aa: CASSALAGGAGELFF
d_call: TRBD2
j_call: TRBJ2-2
v_call: TRBV11-2
clone_size: -

cdr3_nt: TGTGCCACCAGCAGGGACATTAATCAGCCCCAGCATTTT
cdr3_aa: CATSRDINQPQHF
d_call: -
j_call: TRBJ1-5
v_call: TRBV15
clone_size: -

cdr3_nt: TGTGCCAGTAGTAGGACAGGTACCTCCTACGAGCAGTACTTC
cdr3_aa: CASSRTGTSYEQYF
d_call: TRBD1
j_call: TRBJ2-7
v_call: TRBV19
clone_size: -